These T cell receptor beta chains were read from a single sample in a study of tumor and adjacent non-tumor tissue in lung cancer. TCRdb reprocessed the multiplex PCR reads via MiXCR and lists one record per CDR3 protein. The sample lists 81,000 or so distinct CDR3 sequences, roughly 76% occurring once. The sequencing sample was made of lung tumor tissue. Receptors originate from a woman aged 50 to 65 with non-small cell lung cancer. Each CDR3 is given with its conserved first and last residue. The order of the fields is V gene, D gene, J gene, CDR3 protein, CDR3 DNA. A D gene is named only where the DNA matches it firmly.

V: TRBV30; D: TRBD1; J: TRBJ2-1; CDR3: CTWTAGTATYEQFF; DNA: TGTACCTGGACTGCCGGGACAGCAACCTACGAGCAGTTCTTC
V: TRBV20-1; D: -; J: TRBJ1-6; CDR3: CSARDLNRPYSPFHF; DNA: TGCAGTGCTAGAGACCTAAACAGGCCGTATTCACCATTCCACTTT
V: TRBV20-1; D: -; J: TRBJ1-1; CDR3: CSAYRGSMNTEPFF; DNA: TGCAGTGCGTATCGGGGCAGCATGAACACTGAACCTTTCTTT
V: TRBV5-4; D: TRBD2; J: TRBJ2-7; CDR3: CVSSPGLAGVQRGKQYF; DNA: TGTGTCAGCAGTCCGGGACTAGCGGGAGTCCAAAGAGGCAAGCAGTACTTC
V: TRBV11-2; D: -; J: TRBJ1-3; CDR3: CARSSHYGYTIFF; DNA: TGTGCCAGAAGCTCCCATTATGGTTACACTATATTTTTT
V: TRBV20-1; D: TRBD2; J: TRBJ2-1; CDR3: CSAFFSSGIYEQFF; DNA: TGCAGTGCTTTTTTTTCTAGCGGGATTTATGAGCAGTTCTTC
V: TRBV12-3/TRBV12-4; D: TRBD2; J: TRBJ2-5; CDR3: CDSRRLAGSETQYF; DNA: TGTGACAGCAGACGACTAGCGGGATCTGAGACCCAGTACTTC
V: TRBV6-2/TRBV6-3; D: -; J: TRBJ1-2; CDR3: CASSQSPNYGYTF; DNA: TGCGCCAGCAGCCAGAGTCCAAACTATGGCTACACCTTC
V: TRBV6-2/TRBV6-3; D: -; J: TRBJ2-1; CDR3: CASNTSRRSGEQFF; DNA: TGTGCCAGCAACACATCTCGACGGTCAGGGGAGCAGTTCTTC
V: TRBV12-3/TRBV12-4; D: TRBD1; J: TRBJ1-2; CDR3: CASSLQGAHEYDYTF; DNA: TGTGCCAGCAGTTTACAGGGGGCCCACGAATATGACTACACCTTC
V: TRBV5-4; D: TRBD2; J: TRBJ2-3; CDR3: CASSYQLAGETDMQYF; DNA: TGTGCCAGCAGCTATCAACTAGCGGGTGAAACAGATATGCAGTATTTT
V: TRBV20-1; D: -; J: TRBJ1-5; CDR3: CSASPRGDQPLHF; DNA: TGCAGTGCTAGCCCGCGGGGCGATCAGCCCCTGCATTTT
V: TRBV11-2; D: TRBD2; J: TRBJ2-1; CDR3: CTSSRRLAMSNEQFF; DNA: TGTACCAGCAGCCGGAGACTAGCTATGAGCAATGAGCAGTTCTTC